What follows describes a single T cell receptor beta chain. Its specificity is unknown. The data stem from a study of T cell responses to AZD1222 COVID-19 vaccine. Across the whole study: Second-dose timings of about 4 or about 12 weeks were pooled. Study-wide findings and caveats: Targeting of unmutated variant regions was reportedly seen in nearly half of spike-specific TCRs.

With V trimmed by 1 base and J by 13 bases, 8 bases remained unmatched. CDR1 is MNHEY and CDR2 is SVGEGT in the germline V gene. This CDR3 is built from 13 residues. Measured with immunoSEQ multiplex PCR; TCRdb has only the in-frame clones, and not every one. The data contain roughly 170,000 clones, about 91% of them singletons. This clonotype was obtained from an adult in good health. Sequenced here: peripheral blood, sampled on day 0 of AZD1222 vaccination. The rearrangement uses TRBV6-2 or TRBV6-3 and TRBJ1-2; 8 positions match TRBD1. The CDR3 DNA sequence: TGTGCCAGCAGTTACTTTCCCCAGGGGGCGATCACCTTC. Its protein product is CASSYFPQGAITF.